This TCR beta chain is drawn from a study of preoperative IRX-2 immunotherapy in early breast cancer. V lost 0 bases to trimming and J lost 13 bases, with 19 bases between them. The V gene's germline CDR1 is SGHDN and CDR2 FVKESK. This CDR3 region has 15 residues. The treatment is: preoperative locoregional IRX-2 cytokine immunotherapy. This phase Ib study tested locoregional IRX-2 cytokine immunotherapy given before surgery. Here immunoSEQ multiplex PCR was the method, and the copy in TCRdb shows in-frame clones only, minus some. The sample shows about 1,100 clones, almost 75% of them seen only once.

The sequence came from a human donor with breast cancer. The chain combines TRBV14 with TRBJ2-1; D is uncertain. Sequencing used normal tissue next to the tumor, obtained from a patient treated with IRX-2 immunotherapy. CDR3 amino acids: CASSQDIPPGSIQFF. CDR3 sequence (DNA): TGTGCCAGCAGCCAAGATATCCCTCCCGGGTCCATACAGTTCTTC.